This T cell receptor (beta chain) was observed in a study of OX40 agonist ivuxolimab in advanced cancers. Study outcomes and limitations: Antigen targets of the expanded peripheral T cells went undetermined.

The sample holds one count of this clone. Its antigen is not known. Repertoires were generated with immunoSEQ multiplex PCR, while TCRdb's copy carries only in-frame clones and drops some. The sample carries tens of thousands of clones, 70% to 90% recorded once. Material: CD4+ or CD8+ T cells sorted from blood, obtained in a trial of the OX40 agonist ivuxolimab. This receptor was taken from an adult with an advanced solid tumor such as melanoma, head and neck, liver or kidney cancer.

DNA for the CDR3: TGTGCCAGCAGCCAGGAGACAGGGATGGTAAACACTGAAGCTTTCTTT. Protein sequence: CASSQETGMVNTEAFF. This chain uses TRBV14 with TRBJ1-1, with TRBD1 identical over 7 bases. The CDR3 has 16 residues. Germline V lookup: CDR1 SGHDN, CDR2 FVKESK. Trimming took 3 bases from V and 2 from J; bases not matched to a gene: 9.